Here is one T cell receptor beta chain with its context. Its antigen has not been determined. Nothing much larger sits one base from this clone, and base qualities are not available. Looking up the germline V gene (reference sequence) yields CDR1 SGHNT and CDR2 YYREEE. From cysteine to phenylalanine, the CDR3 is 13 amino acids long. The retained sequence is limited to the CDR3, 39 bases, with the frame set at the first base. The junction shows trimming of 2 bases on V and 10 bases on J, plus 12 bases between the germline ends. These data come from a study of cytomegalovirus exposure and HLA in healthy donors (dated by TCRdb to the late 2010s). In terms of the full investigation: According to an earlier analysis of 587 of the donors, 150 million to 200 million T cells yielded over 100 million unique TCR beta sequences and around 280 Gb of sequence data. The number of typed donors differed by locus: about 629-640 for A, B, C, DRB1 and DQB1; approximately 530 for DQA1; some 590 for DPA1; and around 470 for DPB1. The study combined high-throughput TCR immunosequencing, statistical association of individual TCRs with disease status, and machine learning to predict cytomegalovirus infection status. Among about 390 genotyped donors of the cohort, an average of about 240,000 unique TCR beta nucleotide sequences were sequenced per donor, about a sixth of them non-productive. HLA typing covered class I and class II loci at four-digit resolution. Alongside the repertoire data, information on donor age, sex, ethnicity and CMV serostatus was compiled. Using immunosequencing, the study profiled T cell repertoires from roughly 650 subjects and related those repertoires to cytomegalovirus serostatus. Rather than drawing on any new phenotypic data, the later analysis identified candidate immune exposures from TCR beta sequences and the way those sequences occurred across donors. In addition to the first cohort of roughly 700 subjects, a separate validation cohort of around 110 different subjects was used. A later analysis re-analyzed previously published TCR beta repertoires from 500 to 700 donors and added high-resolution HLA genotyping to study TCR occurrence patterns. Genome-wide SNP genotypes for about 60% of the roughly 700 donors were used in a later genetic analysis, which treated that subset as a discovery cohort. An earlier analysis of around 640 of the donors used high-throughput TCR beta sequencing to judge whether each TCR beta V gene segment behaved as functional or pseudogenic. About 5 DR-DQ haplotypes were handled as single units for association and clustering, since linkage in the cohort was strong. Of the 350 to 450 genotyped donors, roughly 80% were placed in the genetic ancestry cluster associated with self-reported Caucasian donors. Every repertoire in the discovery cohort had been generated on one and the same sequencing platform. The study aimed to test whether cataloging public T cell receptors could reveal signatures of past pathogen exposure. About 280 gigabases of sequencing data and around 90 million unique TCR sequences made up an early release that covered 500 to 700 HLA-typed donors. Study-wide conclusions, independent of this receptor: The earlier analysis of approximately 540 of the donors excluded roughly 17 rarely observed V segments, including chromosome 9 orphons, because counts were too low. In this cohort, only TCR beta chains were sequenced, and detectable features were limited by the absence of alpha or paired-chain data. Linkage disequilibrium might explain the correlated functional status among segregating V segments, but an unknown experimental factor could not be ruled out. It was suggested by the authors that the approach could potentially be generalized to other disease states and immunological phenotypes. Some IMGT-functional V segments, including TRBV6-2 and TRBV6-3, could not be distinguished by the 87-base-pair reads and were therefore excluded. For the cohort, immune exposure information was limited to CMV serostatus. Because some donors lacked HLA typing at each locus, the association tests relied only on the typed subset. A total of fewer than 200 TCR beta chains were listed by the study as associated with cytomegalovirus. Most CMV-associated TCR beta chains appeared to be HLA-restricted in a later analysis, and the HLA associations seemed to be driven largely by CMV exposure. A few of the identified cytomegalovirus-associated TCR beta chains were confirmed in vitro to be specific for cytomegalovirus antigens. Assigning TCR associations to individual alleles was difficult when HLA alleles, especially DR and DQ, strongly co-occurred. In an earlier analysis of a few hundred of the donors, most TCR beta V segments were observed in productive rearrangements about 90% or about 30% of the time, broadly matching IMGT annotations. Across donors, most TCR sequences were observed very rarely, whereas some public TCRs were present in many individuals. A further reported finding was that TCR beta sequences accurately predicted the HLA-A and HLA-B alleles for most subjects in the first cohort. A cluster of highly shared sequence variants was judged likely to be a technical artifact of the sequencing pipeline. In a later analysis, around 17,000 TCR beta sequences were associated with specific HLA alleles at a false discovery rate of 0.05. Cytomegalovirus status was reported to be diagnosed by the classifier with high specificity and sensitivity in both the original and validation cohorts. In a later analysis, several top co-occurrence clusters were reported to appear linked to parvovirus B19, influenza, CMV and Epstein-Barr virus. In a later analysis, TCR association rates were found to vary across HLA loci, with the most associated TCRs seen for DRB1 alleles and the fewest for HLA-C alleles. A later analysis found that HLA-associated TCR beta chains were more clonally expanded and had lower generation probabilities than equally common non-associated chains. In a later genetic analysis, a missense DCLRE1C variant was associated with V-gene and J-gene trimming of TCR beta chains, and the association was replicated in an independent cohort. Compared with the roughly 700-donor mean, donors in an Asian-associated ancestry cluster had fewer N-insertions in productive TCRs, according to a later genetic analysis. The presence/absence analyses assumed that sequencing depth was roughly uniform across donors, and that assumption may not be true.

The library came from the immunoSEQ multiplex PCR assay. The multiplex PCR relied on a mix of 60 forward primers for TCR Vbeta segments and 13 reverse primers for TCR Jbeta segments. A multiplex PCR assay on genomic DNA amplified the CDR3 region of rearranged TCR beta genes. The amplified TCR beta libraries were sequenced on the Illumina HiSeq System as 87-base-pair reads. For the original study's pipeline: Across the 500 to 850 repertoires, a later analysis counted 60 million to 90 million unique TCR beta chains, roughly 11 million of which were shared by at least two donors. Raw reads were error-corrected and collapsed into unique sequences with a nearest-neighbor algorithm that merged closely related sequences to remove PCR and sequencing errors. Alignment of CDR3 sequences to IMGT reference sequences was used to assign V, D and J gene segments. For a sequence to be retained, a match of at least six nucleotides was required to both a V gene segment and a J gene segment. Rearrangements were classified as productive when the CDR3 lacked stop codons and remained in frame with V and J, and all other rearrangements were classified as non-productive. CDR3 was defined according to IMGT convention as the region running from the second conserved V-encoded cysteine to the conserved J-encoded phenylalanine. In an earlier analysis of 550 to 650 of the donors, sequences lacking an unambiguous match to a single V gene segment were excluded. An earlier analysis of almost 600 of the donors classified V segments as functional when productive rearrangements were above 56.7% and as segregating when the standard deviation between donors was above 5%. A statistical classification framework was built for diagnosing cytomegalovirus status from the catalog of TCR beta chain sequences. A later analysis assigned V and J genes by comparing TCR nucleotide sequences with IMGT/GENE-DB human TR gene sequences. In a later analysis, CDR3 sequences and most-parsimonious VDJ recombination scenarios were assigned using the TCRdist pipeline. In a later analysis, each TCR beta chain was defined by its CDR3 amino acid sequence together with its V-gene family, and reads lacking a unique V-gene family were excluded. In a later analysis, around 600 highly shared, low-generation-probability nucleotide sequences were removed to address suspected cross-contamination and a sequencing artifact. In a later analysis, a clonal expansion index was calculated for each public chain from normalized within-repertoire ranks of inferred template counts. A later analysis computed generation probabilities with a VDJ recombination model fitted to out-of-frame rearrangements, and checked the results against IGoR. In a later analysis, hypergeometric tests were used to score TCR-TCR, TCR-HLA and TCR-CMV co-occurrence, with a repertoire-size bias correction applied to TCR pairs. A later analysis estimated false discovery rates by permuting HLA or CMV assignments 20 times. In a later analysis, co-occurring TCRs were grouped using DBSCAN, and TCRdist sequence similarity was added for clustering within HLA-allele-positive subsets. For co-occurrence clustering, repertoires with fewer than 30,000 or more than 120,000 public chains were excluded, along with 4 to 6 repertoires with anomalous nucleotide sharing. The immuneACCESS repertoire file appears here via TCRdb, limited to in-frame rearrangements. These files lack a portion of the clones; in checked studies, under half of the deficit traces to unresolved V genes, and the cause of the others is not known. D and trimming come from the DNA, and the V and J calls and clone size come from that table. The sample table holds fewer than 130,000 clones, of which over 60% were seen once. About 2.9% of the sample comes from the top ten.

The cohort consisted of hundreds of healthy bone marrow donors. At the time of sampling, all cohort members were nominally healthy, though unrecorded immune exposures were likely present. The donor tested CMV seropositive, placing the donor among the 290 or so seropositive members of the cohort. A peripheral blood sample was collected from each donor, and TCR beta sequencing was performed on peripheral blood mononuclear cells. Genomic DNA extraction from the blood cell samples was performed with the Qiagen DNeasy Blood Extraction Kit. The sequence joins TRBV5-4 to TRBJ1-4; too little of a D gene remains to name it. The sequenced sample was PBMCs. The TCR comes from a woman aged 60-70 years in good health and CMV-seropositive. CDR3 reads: CASSFSREGKLFF. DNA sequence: TGTGCCAGCAGCTTTAGTAGGGAGGGAAAACTGTTTTTT.